This T cell receptor beta chain was identified in a study of blood T cells in healthy people across ages. This CDR3 contains 13 residues. V was trimmed by 4 bases and J by 6 bases, leaving 14 bases between them. Germline V gives CDR1 SQVTM, CDR2 ANQGSEA. A second about 7 to 11 cycle PCR used barcoded and J-beta primers. TCRdb called the 5' RACE reads again in MiXCR, with one record for every CDR3 protein. The repertoire includes roughly 730,000 distinct CDR3 sequences, approximately 60% of them detected once, and roughly 26% sits in the top ten. The TCR comes from a middle-aged man in good health. V usage is TRBV29-1 and J usage is TRBJ2-3, with D possibly TRBD2 on 6 matching bases. Sequencing used blood. Here the CDR3 DNA reads TGCAGCGTTGTTGGTACAGGAGGGGATACGCAGTATTTT. Translating it yields CSVVGTGGDTQYF.